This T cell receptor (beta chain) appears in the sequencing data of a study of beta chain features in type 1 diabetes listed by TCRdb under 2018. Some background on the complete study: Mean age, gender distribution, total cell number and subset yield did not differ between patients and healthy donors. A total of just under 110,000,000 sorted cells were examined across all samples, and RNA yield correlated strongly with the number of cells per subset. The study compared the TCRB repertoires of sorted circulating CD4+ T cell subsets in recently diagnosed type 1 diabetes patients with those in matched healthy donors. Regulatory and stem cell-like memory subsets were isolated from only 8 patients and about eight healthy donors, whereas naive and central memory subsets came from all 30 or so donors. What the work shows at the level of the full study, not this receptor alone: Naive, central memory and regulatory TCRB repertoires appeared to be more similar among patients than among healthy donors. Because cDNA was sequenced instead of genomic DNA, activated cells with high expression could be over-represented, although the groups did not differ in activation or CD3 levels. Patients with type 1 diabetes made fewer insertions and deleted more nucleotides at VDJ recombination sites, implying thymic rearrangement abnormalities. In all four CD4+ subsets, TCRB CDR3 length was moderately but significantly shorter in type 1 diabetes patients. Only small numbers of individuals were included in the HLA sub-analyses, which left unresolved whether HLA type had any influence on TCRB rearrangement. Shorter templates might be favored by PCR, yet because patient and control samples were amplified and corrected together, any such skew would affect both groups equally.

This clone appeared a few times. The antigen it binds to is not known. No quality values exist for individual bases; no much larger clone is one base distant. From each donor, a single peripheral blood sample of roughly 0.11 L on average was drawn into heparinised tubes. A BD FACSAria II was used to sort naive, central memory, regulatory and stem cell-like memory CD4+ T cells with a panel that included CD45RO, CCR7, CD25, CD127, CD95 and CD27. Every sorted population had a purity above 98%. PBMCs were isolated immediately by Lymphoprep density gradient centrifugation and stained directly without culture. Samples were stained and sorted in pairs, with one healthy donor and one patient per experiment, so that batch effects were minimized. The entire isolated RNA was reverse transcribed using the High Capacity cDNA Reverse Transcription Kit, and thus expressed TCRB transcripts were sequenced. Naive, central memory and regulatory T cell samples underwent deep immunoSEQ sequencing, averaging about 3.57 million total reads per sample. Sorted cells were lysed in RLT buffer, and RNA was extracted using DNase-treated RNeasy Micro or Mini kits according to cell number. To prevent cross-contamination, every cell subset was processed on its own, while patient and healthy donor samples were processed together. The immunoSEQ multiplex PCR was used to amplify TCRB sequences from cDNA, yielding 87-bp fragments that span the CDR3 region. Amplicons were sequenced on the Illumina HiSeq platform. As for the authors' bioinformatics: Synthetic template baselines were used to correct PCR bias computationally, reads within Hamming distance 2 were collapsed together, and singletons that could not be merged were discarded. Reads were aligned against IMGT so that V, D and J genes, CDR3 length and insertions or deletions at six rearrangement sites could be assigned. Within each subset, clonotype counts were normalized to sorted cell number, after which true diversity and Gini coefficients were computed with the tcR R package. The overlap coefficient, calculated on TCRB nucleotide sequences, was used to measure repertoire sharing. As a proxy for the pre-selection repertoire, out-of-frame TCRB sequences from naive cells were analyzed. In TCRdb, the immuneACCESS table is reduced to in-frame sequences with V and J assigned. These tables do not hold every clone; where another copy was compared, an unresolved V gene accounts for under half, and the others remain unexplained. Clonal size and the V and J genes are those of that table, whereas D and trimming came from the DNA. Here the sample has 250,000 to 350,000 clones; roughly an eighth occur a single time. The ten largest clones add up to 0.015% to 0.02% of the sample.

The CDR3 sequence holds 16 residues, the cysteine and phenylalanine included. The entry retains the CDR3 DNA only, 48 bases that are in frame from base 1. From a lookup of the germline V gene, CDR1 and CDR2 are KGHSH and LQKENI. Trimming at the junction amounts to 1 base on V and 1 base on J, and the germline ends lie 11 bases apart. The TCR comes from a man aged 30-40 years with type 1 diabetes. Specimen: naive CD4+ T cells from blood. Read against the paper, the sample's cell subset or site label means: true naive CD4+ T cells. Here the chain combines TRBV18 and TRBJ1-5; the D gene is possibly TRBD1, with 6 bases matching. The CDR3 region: CASSPLGQGSNQPQHF. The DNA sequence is TGTGCCAGCTCACCACTCGGGCAGGGGAGCAATCAGCCCCAGCATTTT.